This is a list of T cell receptor beta chains from one sample in a study of CD8 T cells in Susac syndrome. MiXCR, run by TCRdb on the immunoSEQ multiplex PCR reads, gives a single entry per CDR3 protein. The sample yields 300,000 or so distinct CDR3 sequences, just over 90% seen once. Sequenced material: CD4+ T cells from PBMCs. The origin of the receptors is a human donor with multiple sclerosis. Each CDR3 is given with its conserved first and last residue. D genes are given only for firm matches. Clone size appears in some rows only: once, few, many, or a class for an expanded clone.

j_gene,len,d_gene,abundance,v_gene,CDR3nt,CDR3aa
TRBJ2-1,15,.,.,TRBV19,TGTGCCAGTAGCTACCCGGGGCCGGCCTACAATGAGCAGTTCTTC,CASSYPGPAYNEQFF
TRBJ1-1,12,.,.,TRBV29-1,TGCAGCGTCGGGGGACTGTATGATGAAGCTTTCTTT,CSVGGLYDEAFF
TRBJ1-2,14,TRBD1,.,TRBV19,TGTGCCAGTAGTCGGGACAGGCGAATCTATGGCTACACCTTC,CASSRDRRIYGYTF
TRBJ2-1,12,.,.,TRBV28,TGTGCCAGCAGTTTAACGTACAATGAGCAGTTCTTC,CASSLTYNEQFF
TRBJ2-3,16,TRBD2,.,TRBV10-2,TGCGCCAGCAGTCCCGGGGGGTCCTGGCGGAAAGATACGCAGTATTTT,CASSPGGSWRKDTQYF
TRBJ2-5,14,TRBD1,once,TRBV18,TGTGCCAGCTCACAGGGACAGAACCAAGAGACCCAGTACTTC,CASSQGQNQETQYF
TRBJ2-1,14,.,.,TRBV4-3,TGCGCCAGCAGCCAAGGGACGGCGGGGCGGCCGCCTTTCTTC,CASSQGTAGRPPFF
TRBJ2-6,15,.,.,TRBV2,TGTGCCAGCACCCTGGTCCGCTCTGGGGCCAACGTCCTGACTTTC,CASTLVRSGANVLTF
TRBJ2-5,17,.,.,TRBV24-1,TGTGCCACCAGTGACCCACCGGGGCCAGGAGGCCAAGAGACCCAGTACTTC,CATSDPPGPGGQETQYF
TRBJ1-2,15,.,.,TRBV27,TGTGCCAGCAGACTAACAGGGAAGGCTAACTATGGCTACACCTTC,CASRLTGKANYGYTF
TRBJ2-7,16,.,.,TRBV5-1,TGCGCCAGCCGCCATCCGACAGAGATGTACGTAAGGGAGCAGTACTTC,CASRHPTEMYVREQYF
TRBJ1-1,15,TRBD1,once,TRBV20-1,TGCAGTGCTAGAGATCCAGGGGGCGCCGGCACTGAAGCTTTCTTT,CSARDPGGAGTEAFF
TRBJ2-3,16,.,.,TRBV7-2,TGTGCCAGCAGCCCGGATGTGACGGGACGGTCAGATACGCAGTATTTT,CASSPDVTGRSDTQYF
TRBJ2-1,18,TRBD2,.,TRBV4-2,TGTGCCAGCAGCCAAGAAATGGGACCGGGACTAGCGGGGAAGGAGCAGTTCTTC,CASSQEMGPGLAGKEQFF
TRBJ2-7,13,.,.,TRBV20-1,TGCAGTGCTAAAAGGGGCAGATCCTACGAGCAGTACTTC,CSAKRGRSYEQYF
TRBJ2-5,18,TRBD2,.,TRBV29-1,TGCAGCGTTGAAAGGGGCCTAGCGGGAGGAACTTTCAAAGAGACCCAGTACTTC,CSVERGLAGGTFKETQYF
TRBJ2-3,16,TRBD2,.,TRBV5-4,TGTGCCAGCAGCCCAGTGACTAGCGGGTTCACAGATACGCAGTATTTT,CASSPVTSGFTDTQYF
TRBJ2-7,12,.,.,TRBV29-1,TGCAGCGTTGCGGTACTCGCTAAAGAGCAGTACTTC,CSVAVLAKEQYF
TRBJ2-4,13,.,.,TRBV20-1,TGCAGCGCCGGGCCACTAGCCAAAAACATTCAGTACTTC,CSAGPLAKNIQYF
TRBJ2-5,13,.,.,TRBV10-3,TGTGCCATCAGGGGCAGGGTGAAAGAGACCCAGTACTTC,CAIRGRVKETQYF
TRBJ1-1,13,.,.,TRBV7-3,TGTGCCAGCAGCTTAACCCCTCAGGCTGAAGCTTTCTTT,CASSLTPQAEAFF
TRBJ1-1,16,.,.,TRBV19,TGTGCCAGTAGTACCACCCGGGGGAGGAGGGGCTCTGAAGCTTTCTTT,CASSTTRGRRGSEAFF
TRBJ2-7,17,TRBD2,once,TRBV7-2,TGTGCCAGCAGCTGGGGGGGTTTGGCGGGAGACGGGTACGAGCAGTACTTC,CASSWGGLAGDGYEQYF
TRBJ1-6,15,TRBD1,.,TRBV6-6,TGTGCCAGCAGTTACCGCGACAGGGTGGGATCACCCCTCCACTTT,CASSYRDRVGSPLHF
TRBJ1-1,14,.,once,TRBV12-3/TRBV12-4,TGTGCCAGCAGTTTAGGGGTGGCGGGCACTGAAGCTTTCTTT,CASSLGVAGTEAFF
TRBJ1-2,16,TRBD1,.,TRBV20-1,TGCAGTGCTAGAGACCTCAGGGGGTCAGGTTTCGATGGCTACACCTTC,CSARDLRGSGFDGYTF